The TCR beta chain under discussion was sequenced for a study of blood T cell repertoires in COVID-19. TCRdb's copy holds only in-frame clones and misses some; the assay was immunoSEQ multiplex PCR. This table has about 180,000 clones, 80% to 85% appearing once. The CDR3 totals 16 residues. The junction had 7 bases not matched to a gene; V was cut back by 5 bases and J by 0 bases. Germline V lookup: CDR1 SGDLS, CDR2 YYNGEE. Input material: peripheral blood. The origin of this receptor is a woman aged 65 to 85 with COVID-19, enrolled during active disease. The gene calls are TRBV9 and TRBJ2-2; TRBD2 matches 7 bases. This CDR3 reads CASRGGGSPNTGELFF. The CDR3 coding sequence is TGTGCCAGCAGGGGTGGCGGGAGCCCGAACACCGGGGAGCTGTTTTTT.